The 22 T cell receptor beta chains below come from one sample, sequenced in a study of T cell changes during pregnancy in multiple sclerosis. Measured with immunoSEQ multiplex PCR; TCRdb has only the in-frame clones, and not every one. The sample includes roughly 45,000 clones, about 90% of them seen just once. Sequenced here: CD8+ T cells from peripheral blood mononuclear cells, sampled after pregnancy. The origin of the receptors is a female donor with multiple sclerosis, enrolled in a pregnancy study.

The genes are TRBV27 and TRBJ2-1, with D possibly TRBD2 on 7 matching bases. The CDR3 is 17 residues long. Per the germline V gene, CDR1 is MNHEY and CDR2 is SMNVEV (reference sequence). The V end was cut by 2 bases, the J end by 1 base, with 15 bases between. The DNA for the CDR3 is TGTGCCAGCAGTTTAAGGGAGGGGGTACTATCCTACAATGAGCAGTTCTTC. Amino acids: CASSLREGVLSYNEQFF.

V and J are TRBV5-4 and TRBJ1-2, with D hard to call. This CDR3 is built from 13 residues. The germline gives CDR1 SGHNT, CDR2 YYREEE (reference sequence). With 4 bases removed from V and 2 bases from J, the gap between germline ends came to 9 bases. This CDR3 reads CASSREQNYGYTF. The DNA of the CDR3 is TGTGCCAGCAGCCGCGAACAGAACTATGGCTACACCTTC. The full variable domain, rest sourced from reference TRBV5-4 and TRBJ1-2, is ETGVTQSPTHLIKTRGQQVTLRCSSQSGHNTVSWYQQALGQGPQFIFQYYREEENGRGNFPPRFSGLQFPNYSSELNVNALELDDSALYLCASSREQNYGYTFGSGTRLTVV.

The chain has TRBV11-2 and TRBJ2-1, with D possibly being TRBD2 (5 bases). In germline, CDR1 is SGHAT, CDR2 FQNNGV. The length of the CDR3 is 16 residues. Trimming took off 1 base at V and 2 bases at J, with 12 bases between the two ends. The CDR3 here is CASSLGPAATYNEQFF. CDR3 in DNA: TGTGCCAGCAGCTTAGGCCCAGCGGCTACCTACAATGAGCAGTTCTTC.

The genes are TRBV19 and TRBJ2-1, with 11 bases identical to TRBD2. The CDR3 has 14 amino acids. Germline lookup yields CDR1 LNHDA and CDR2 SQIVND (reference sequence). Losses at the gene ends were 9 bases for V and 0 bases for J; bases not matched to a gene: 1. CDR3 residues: CASGTSGSYNEQFF. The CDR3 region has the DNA TGTGCCAGCGGGACTAGCGGCTCCTACAATGAGCAGTTCTTC.

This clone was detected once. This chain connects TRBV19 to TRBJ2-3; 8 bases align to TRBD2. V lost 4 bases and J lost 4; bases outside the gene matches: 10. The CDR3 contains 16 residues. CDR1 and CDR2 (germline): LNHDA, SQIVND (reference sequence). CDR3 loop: CASSKVAGGGADTQYF. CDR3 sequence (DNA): TGTGCCAGTAGTAAAGTCGCCGGGGGGGGCGCAGATACGCAGTATTTT.

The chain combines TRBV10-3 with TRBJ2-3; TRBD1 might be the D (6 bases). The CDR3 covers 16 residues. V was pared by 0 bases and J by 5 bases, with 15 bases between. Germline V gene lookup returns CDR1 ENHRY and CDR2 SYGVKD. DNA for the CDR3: TGTGCCATCAGTGAGTCATCCCCCAGGGGAGTAGATACGCAGTATTTT. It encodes CAISESSPRGVDTQYF.

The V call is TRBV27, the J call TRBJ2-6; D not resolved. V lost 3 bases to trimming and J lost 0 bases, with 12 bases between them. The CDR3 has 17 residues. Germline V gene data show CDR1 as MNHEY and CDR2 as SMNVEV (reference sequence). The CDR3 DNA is TGTGCCAGCAGTTTGGCCAGTCCAAGCTCTGGGGCCAACGTCCTGACTTTC. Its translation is CASSLASPSSGANVLTF.

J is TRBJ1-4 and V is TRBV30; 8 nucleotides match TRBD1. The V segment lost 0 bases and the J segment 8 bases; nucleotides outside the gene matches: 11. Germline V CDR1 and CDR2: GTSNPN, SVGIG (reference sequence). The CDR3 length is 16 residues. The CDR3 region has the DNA TGTGCCTGGAGTGTAAAGCGACAGGGGTGGTGGGAAAAACTGTTTTTT. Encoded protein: CAWSVKRQGWWEKLFF.

The CDR3 region has the DNA TGTGCCATTTACAGGGGAGGAGGAGATACGCAGTATTTT. Translating it yields CAIYRGGGDTQYF. The rearrangement links TRBV2 to TRBJ2-3, with TRBD1 as a possible D gene (7 bases). Germline V gene data show CDR1 as SNHLY and CDR2 as FYNNEI. Trimming took off 10 bases at V and 5 bases at J, with 16 bases between the two ends. The CDR3 covers 13 residues.

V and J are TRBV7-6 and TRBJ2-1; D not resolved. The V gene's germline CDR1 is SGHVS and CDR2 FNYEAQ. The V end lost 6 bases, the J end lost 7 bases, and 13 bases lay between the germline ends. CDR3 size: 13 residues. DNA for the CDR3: TGTGCCAGCAGTCCCAATCCTAGAAATGAGCAGTTCTTC. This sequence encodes CASSPNPRNEQFF.

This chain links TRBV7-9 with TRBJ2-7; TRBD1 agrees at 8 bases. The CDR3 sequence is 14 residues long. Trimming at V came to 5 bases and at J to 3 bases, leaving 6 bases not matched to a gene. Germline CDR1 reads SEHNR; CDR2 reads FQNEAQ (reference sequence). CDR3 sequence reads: CASSTSGTGYEQYF. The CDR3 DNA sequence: TGTGCCAGCAGCACATCCGGGACAGGCTACGAGCAGTACTTC. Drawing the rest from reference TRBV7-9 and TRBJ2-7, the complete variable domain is DTGVSQNPRHKITKRGQNVTFRCDPISEHNRLYWYRQTLGQGPEFLTYFQNEAQLEKSRLLSDRFSAERPKGSFSTLEIQRTEQGDSAMYLCASSTSGTGYEQYFGPGTRLTVT.

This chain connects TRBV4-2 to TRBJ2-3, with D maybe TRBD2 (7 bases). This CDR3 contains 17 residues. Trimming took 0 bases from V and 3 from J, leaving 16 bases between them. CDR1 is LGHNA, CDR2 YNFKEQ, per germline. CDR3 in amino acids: CASSQDGGGSPTDTQYF. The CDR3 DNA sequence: TGTGCCAGCAGCCAAGATGGCGGGGGCTCCCCGACAGATACGCAGTATTTT.

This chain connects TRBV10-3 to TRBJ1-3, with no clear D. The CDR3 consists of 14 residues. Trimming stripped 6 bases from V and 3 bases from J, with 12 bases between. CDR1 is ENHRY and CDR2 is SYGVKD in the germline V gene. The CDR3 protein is CAISTGSSGNTIYF. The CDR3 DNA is TGTGCCATCAGCACCGGGAGTAGTGGAAACACCATATATTTT.

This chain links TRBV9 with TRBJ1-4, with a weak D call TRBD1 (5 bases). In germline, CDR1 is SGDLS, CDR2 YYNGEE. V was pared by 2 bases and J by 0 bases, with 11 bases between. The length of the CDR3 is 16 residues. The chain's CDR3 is CASSVGQYATNEKLFF. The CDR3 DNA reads TGTGCCAGCAGCGTGGGGCAGTATGCAACTAATGAAAAACTGTTTTTT.

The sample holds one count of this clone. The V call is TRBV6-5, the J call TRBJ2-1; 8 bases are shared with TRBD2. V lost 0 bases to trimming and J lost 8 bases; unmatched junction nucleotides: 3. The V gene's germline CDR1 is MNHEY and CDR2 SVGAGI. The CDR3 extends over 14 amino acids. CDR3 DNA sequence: TGTGCCAGCAGTTACTCTAGCGGGGCCTATGAGCAGTTCTTC. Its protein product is CASSYSSGAYEQFF.

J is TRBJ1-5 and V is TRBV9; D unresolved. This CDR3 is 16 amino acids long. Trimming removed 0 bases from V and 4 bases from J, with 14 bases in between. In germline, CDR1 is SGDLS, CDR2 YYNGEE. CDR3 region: CASSVGSRELNQPQHF. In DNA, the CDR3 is TGTGCCAGCAGCGTAGGAAGTCGAGAACTTAATCAGCCCCAGCATTTT.

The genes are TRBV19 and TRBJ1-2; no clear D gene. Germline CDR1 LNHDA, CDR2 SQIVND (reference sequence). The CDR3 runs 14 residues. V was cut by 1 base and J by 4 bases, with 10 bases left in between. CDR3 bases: TGTGCCAGTAGTATAGCACAGACCCCCTATGGCTACACCTTC. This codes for CASSIAQTPYGYTF.

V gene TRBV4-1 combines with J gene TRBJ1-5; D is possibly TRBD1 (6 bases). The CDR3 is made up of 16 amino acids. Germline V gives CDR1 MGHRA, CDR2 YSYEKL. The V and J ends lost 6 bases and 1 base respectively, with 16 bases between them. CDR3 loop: CASRGASEGSNQPQHF. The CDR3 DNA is TGCGCCAGCAGGGGGGCCAGCGAGGGGAGCAATCAGCCCCAGCATTTT.

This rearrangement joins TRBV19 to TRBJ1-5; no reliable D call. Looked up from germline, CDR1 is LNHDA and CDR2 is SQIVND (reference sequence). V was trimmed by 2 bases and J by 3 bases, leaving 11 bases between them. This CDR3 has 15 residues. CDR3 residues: CASSIYSGYNQPQHF. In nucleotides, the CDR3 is TGTGCCAGTAGTATATATTCAGGATACAATCAGCCCCAGCATTTT.

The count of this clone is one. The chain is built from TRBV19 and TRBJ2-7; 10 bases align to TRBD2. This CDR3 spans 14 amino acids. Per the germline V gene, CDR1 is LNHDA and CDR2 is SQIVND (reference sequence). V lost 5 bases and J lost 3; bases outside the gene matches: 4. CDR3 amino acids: CASSPSGGYYEQYF. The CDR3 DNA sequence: TGTGCCAGTAGTCCTAGCGGGGGATACTACGAGCAGTACTTC.

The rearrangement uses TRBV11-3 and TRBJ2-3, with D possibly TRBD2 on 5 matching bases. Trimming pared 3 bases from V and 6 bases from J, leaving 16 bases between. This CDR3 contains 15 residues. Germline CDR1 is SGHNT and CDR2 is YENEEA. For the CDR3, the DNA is TGTGCCAGCAGCTTGGGCCGGGGTTTGGTTGATACGCAGTATTTT. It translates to CASSLGRGLVDTQYF.

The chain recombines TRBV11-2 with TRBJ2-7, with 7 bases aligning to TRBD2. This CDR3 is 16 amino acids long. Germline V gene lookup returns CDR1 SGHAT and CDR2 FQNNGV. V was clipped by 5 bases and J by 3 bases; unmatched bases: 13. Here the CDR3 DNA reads TGTGCCAGCAGCCCTCCCTGGGGAGGGGTCGACTACGAGCAGTACTTC. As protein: CASSPPWGGVDYEQYF.